Presented here are 25 T cell receptor beta chains from one specimen sequenced in a study of T cell responses to AZD1222 COVID-19 vaccine. Profiled with immunoSEQ multiplex PCR; TCRdb holds only in-frame clones, not every one. The sample records around 120,000 clones, approximately 90% being singletons. Sample: peripheral blood, taken on day 0 of AZD1222 vaccination. The receptors come from an adult in good health.

The V call is TRBV19, the J call TRBJ1-1; tentatively, D is TRBD1 (5 bases). Trimming shortened V by 11 bases and J by 8 bases, and 12 bases separated the two germline ends. The germline gives CDR1 LNHDA, CDR2 SQIVND (reference sequence). CDR3 length: 10 amino acids. CDR3 protein: CAGALEEAFF. In nucleotides, the CDR3 is TGTGCCGGGGCGTTGGAAGAAGCTTTCTTT.

V gene TRBV3-1 (or the pseudogene TRBV3-2) combines with J gene TRBJ2-6; tentative D call: TRBD2 (5 bases). CDR1 and CDR2 (germline): LGHDT, YNNKEL (reference sequence). The CDR3 totals 15 residues. V was cut by 3 bases and J by 2 bases, with 8 bases left in between. The CDR3, as DNA: TGTGCCAGCAGCCAGCGGGTAACTGGGGCCAACGTCCTGACTTTC. This translates into CASSQRVTGANVLTF.

The J gene is TRBJ1-5, the V gene TRBV5-8; 7 bases match TRBD1. The CDR3 is 16 residues long. The V gene end was trimmed by 3 bases and the J gene end by 0 bases; junction bases not matched to a gene: 6. From germline, CDR1 is SGHTS and CDR2 YDEGEE. CDR3 sequence reads: CASSYSTGNSNQPQHF. The CDR3 nucleotides read TGTGCCAGCAGCTATTCGACAGGGAATAGCAATCAGCCCCAGCATTTT.

The chain combines TRBV5-4 with TRBJ1-1; TRBD1 matches at 7 bases. The V and J ends lost 2 bases and 0 bases, in that order; junction bases with no gene match: 4. CDR1 is SGHNT, CDR2 YYREEE, per germline (reference sequence). The CDR3 consists of 15 residues. CDR3 DNA sequence: TGTGCCAGCAGCTTACAGGGGCTCATGAACACTGAAGCTTTCTTT. This translates into CASSLQGLMNTEAFF.

V is TRBV2 and J is TRBJ2-7, with 7 bases identical to TRBD1. The trim removed 6 bases at V and 6 bases at J, leaving 8 bases unmatched. The CDR3 loop spans 13 amino acids. Germline CDR1 SNHLY, CDR2 FYNNEI. This CDR3 reads CASSYDRESEQYF. CDR3 sequence (DNA): TGTGCCAGCAGCTACGACAGGGAGTCCGAGCAGTACTTC. The full variable domain, with the rest looked up from reference TRBV2 and TRBJ2-7, is EPEVTQTPSHQVTQMGQEVILRCVPISNHLYFYWYRQILGQKVEFLVSFYNNEISEKSEIFDDQFSVERPDGSNFTLKIRSTKLEDSAMYFCASSYDRESEQYFGPGTRLTVT.

The chain uses TRBV5-1 and TRBJ2-7; 7 bases agree with TRBD2. CDR3 size: 14 residues. Unmatched junction bases numbered 7, after V lost 5 bases and J lost 2 bases. Per germline, CDR1 SGHRS and CDR2 YFSETQ. The CDR3 spells CASSNGGSTYEQYF. Written as DNA, the CDR3 is TGCGCCAGCAGTAACGGCGGGAGTACCTACGAGCAGTACTTC.

This clone was detected once. The rearrangement joins TRBV9 to TRBJ2-7; TRBD2 might be the D (5 bases). This CDR3 comprises 15 residues. Deletions cut 4 bases from V and 1 base from J, with 15 bases between. Germline lookup yields CDR1 SGDLS and CDR2 YYNGEE. The CDR3 coding sequence is TGTGCCAGCAGCACCGGCGGAGGCCCATCCTACGAGCAGTACTTC. This gives the protein CASSTGGGPSYEQYF.

The chain carries TRBV9 and TRBJ2-7; the D is unclear. This CDR3 has 14 residues. Trimming stripped 0 bases from V and 4 bases from J, with 11 bases between. Germline CDR1 is SGDLS and CDR2 is YYNGEE. CDR3 coding DNA: TGTGCCAGCAGCGTAGGTGGAGTTGGGTACGAGCAGTACTTC. As protein: CASSVGGVGYEQYF.

With respect to this clone: Other DNA sequences of this sample code for an identical CDR3. The rearrangement links TRBV28 to TRBJ1-2; no firm D call. V was shortened by 5 bases and J by 2 bases, with 3 bases between the two germline ends. Germline lookup yields CDR1 MDHEN and CDR2 SYDVKM. CDR3 length equals 11 residues. The CDR3: CASSVNYGYTF. The CDR3 DNA sequence: TGTGCCAGCAGTGTCAACTATGGCTACACCTTC.

The chain has TRBV9 and TRBJ2-1; D perhaps matches TRBD1 (5 bases). This CDR3 has 15 residues. V was cut by 0 bases and J by 1 base, with 8 bases left in between. Germline V CDR1 and CDR2: SGDLS, YYNGEE. CDR3 amino acids: CASSVVGASYNEQFF. CDR3 nucleotide sequence: TGTGCCAGCAGCGTAGTTGGGGCGTCCTACAATGAGCAGTTCTTC.

This clone was detected only once. The V and J genes are TRBV3-1 (or the pseudogene TRBV3-2) and TRBJ1-3, with 8 bases fitting TRBD1. Losses at the gene ends were 4 bases for V and 8 bases for J; bases not matched to a gene: 7. CDR1 is LGHDT and CDR2 is YNNKEL in the germline V gene (reference sequence). The CDR3 is 14 residues long. The CDR3 DNA reads TGTGCCAGCAGCCTGTCAGACAGGGGCCACACCATATATTTT. Translation: CASSLSDRGHTIYF.

The chain combines TRBV29-1 with TRBJ2-7, with 8 bases matching TRBD1. Germline V lookup: CDR1 SQVTM, CDR2 ANQGSEA. Unmatched junction bases numbered 4, after V lost 8 bases and J lost 1 base. The CDR3 is 12 residues long. This CDR3 is CSFQGASYEQYF. The CDR3 DNA is TGCAGCTTCCAGGGGGCTTCCTACGAGCAGTACTTC.

This clone has only one observation. The gene calls are TRBV16 and TRBJ1-2, with D hard to call. V lost 0 bases and J lost 5, with 7 bases in between. Looked up from germline, CDR1 is KGHSY and CDR2 is FQNENV. CDR3 length: 13 amino acids. In DNA form, the CDR3 reads TGTGCCAGCAGCCAATCCACGGCATATGGCTACACCTTC. As protein: CASSQSTAYGYTF. Variable domain in full (rest from reference TRBV16 and TRBJ1-2): GEEVAQTPKHLVRGEGQKAKLYCAPIKGHSYVFWYQQVLKNEFKFLISFQNENVFDETGMPKERFSAKCLPNSPCSLEIQATKLEDSAVYFCASSQSTAYGYTFGSGTRLTVV.

This clone was picked up a small number of times. This chain connects TRBV27 to TRBJ1-5; weak D call: TRBD1 (5 bases). The V gene lost 10 bases and the J gene lost 6 bases, with 19 bases spanning the gap. Per the germline V gene, CDR1 is MNHEY and CDR2 is SMNVEV (reference sequence). The CDR3 totals 14 residues. The CDR3 sequence is CATGGAGLAQPQHF. The CDR3 DNA sequence: TGTGCCACCGGAGGGGCAGGGCTCGCTCAGCCCCAGCATTTT.

This clone was picked up one time. The rearrangement links TRBV6-1 to TRBJ1-1, with D possibly being TRBD1 (5 bases). V was trimmed by 4 bases and J by 5 bases, leaving 20 bases between them. This CDR3 region has 16 residues. The V gene's germline CDR1 is MNHNS and CDR2 SASEGT. Here the CDR3 DNA reads TGTGCCAGCAGTGGGGGCAGGGCGAATGGAAAGACTGAAGCTTTCTTT. Translated, it gives CASSGGRANGKTEAFF.

The chain is built from TRBV14 and TRBJ1-3; D is ambiguous. Germline values: CDR1 SGHDN, CDR2 FVKESK. The CDR3 covers 14 residues. The V end was cut by 2 bases, the J end by 4 bases, with 9 bases between. The CDR3 DNA reads as TGTGCCAGCAGCCAACAAAGGCTGGGAAACACCATATATTTT. It codes for CASSQQRLGNTIYF.

The chain joins TRBV14 to TRBJ2-3; no clear D gene. Germline loops: CDR1 SGHDN, CDR2 FVKESK. CDR3 length: 16 amino acids. The germline V and J ends were trimmed by 1 base and 3 bases, with 14 bases remaining between them. CDR3 bases: TGTGCCAGCAGCCAAGGTGCCCGCAGAAGAACAGATACGCAGTATTTT. This gives the protein CASSQGARRRTDTQYF.

This clone is a singleton in its sample. The chain employs TRBV10-3 and TRBJ2-1, with TRBD2 matching 11 bases. With 0 bases clipped from V and 10 bases from J, the junction kept 2 bases outside the gene matches. Germline CDR1 is ENHRY and CDR2 is SYGVKD. The CDR3 extends over 14 amino acids. The CDR3 is CAISESRTSGEQFF. In DNA form, the CDR3 reads TGTGCCATCAGTGAGTCGCGGACTAGCGGGGAGCAGTTCTTC.

The genes are TRBV6-5 and TRBJ1-5; D not certain. V dropped 7 bases and J dropped 3 bases, with 13 bases sitting between them. Germline-derived CDR1 and CDR2 are MNHEY and SVGAGI. The CDR3 sequence is 14 residues long. CDR3 sequence: CASTLGQYNQPQHF. The CDR3 DNA reads as TGTGCCAGCACGCTAGGGCAGTACAATCAGCCCCAGCATTTT.

The gene calls are TRBV6-5 and TRBJ1-4; weak D call: TRBD1 (6 bases). The CDR3 consists of 15 residues. V was pared by 8 bases and J by 7 bases, with 20 bases between. Germline-derived CDR1 and CDR2 are MNHEY and SVGAGI. CDR3 loop: CASGERQAAGEKLFF. The CDR3 DNA is TGTGCCAGCGGAGAGAGACAGGCGGCAGGTGAAAAACTGTTTTTT.

The chain employs TRBV7-2 and TRBJ2-7, with 8 bases identical to TRBD1. Per germline, CDR1 SGHTA and CDR2 FQGNSA. This CDR3 contains 15 residues. Trimming removed 3 bases from V and 0 bases from J; junction bases left unmatched: 4. CDR3 coding DNA: TGTGCCAGCAGCTTCGACAGGGGTTACTCCTACGAGCAGTACTTC. Translating gives CASSFDRGYSYEQYF.

This rearrangement joins TRBV19 to TRBJ1-2; 10 nucleotides align to TRBD1. CDR3 size: 15 residues. V trimming: 7 bases; J trimming: 2 bases; junction bases outside the gene matches: 7. Germline V lookup: CDR1 LNHDA, CDR2 SQIVND (reference sequence). CDR3 coding DNA: TGTGCCAGTATAACCCCGGGACAGGGGAACTATGGCTACACCTTC. It codes for CASITPGQGNYGYTF.

A single count supports this clone. The genes are TRBV28 and TRBJ2-5, with 8 bases fitting TRBD1. The junction had 14 bases not matched to a gene; V was cut back by 3 bases and J by 5 bases. The CDR3 runs 17 residues. The germline V gene has CDR1 MDHEN and CDR2 SYDVKM. CDR3 in amino acids: CASSFSPRTGSRETQYF. The CDR3 DNA reads TGTGCCAGCAGTTTTTCCCCCCGGACAGGGTCCCGGGAGACCCAGTACTTC.

This clone was seen a few times. The rearrangement links TRBV12-3 or TRBV12-4 to TRBJ1-2; TRBD1 matches at 8 bases. Trimming cost V 1 base and J 7 bases; bases outside gene matches: 2. CDR3 length equals 13 residues. CDR3 residues: CASSLDRGFGYTF. In DNA form, the CDR3 reads TGTGCCAGCAGTTTAGACAGGGGGTTTGGCTACACCTTC.

The rearrangement links TRBV6-6 to TRBJ1-1, with 9 bases identical to TRBD1. CDR3 length equals 12 residues. Germline V CDR1 and CDR2: MNHNY, SVGAGI (reference sequence). Losses at the gene ends were 5 bases for V and 6 bases for J; bases not matched to a gene: 1. The CDR3 nucleotides are TGTGCCAGCAGTACAGGGGGCTCTGAAGCTTTCTTT. It specifies CASSTGGSEAFF.